This TCR beta chain was identified during a study of blood T cells in healthy people across ages. Collection of around 9.3 milliliters of peripheral blood was performed for each donor. Total RNA was isolated from each sample in quantities of at least 5.5 micrograms. General observations from the study: Age advanced and TCR beta diversity per million T cells fell, roughly linearly.

A sample-barcoded 5' primer and a J-beta primer mix were used in a second PCR of roughly 6 to 12 cycles. TCRdb independently ran MiXCR on the 5' RACE reads; one entry per CDR3 protein. The sample gives approximately 900,000 distinct CDR3 sequences, under 50% of which show up once; over 10% is in the top ten. Details on this clonotype: Its antigen remains unidentified.

The germline V gene has CDR1 SQVTM and CDR2 ANQGSEA. The CDR3 contains 13 residues. Trimming took off 6 bases at V and 0 bases at J, with 11 bases between the two ends. The sequence was obtained from a man aged 30-40 years in good health. V gene TRBV29-1 combines with J gene TRBJ2-5, with D uncertain. Material: blood. The CDR3 sequence is CSVKTVYQETQYF. DNA of the CDR3: TGCAGCGTCAAAACCGTCTACCAAGAGACCCAGTACTTC.